Below, one TCR beta chain is given with its context. The antigen remains undetermined. A sample-barcoded 5' primer and a J-beta primer mix were used in a second PCR of about 7 to 12 cycles. A single record per CDR3 protein comes from TCRdb applying MiXCR to the 5' RACE reads. Here the sample spans about 930,000 distinct CDR3 sequences, about 29% being singletons. These data belong to a study of blood T cells in healthy people across ages. The CDR3 has 13 amino acids. The V gene lost 8 bases and the J gene lost 0 bases, with 8 bases spanning the gap. Germline CDR1 reads SGHTA; CDR2 reads FQGNSA. General study points: In long-lived donors, naive CD4+ cell counts and diversity exceeded those of aged donors. Conclusively comparing naive with antigen-experienced cells was impossible with unsorted PBMCs.

Individuals who donated were healthy Caucasians from Russia aged about 6 to 90. These data also formed part of another study, on T cells of mothers and their children. That source notes: None of the identified T cell clones proved to be persistent microchimeric clones.

Sequences were obtained from blood. The source is a woman in her thirties or forties in good health. The chain has TRBV7-2 and TRBJ1-5; D not certain. The chain's CDR3 is CASGSNSNQPQHF. CDR3 nucleotide sequence: TGTGCCAGCGGGTCTAATAGCAATCAGCCCCAGCATTTT.